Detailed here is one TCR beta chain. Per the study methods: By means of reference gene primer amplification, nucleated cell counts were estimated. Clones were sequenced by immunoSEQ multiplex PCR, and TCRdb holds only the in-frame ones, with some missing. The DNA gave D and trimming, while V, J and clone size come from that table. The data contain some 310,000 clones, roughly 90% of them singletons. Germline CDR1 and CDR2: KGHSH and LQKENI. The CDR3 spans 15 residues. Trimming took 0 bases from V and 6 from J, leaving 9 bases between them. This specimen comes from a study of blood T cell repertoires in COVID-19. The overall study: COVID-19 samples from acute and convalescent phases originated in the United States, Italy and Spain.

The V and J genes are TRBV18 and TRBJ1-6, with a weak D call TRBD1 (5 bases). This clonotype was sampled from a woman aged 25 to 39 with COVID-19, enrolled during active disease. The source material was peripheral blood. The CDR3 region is CASSPPQGGNSPLHF. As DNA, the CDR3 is TGTGCCAGCTCACCACCTCAGGGCGGTAATTCACCCCTCCACTTT. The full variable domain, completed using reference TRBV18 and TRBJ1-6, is NAGVMQNPRHLVRRRGQEARLRCSPMKGHSHVYWYRQLPEEGLKFMVYLQKENIIDESGMPKERFSAEFPKEGPSILRIQQVVRGDSAAYFCASSPPQGGNSPLHFGNGTRLTVT.